Reported below is one T cell receptor (beta chain). This sample was taken from a study of monozygotic twins with inflammatory bowel disease. Germline V lookup: CDR1 LGHNA, CDR2 YNFKEQ. This CDR3 contains 16 residues. Using the 5' RACE reads, TCRdb records one entry per CDR3 protein without DNA. The sample data list about 380,000 distinct CDR3 sequences. This rearrangement joins TRBV4-2 to TRBJ2-7; TCRdb selects TRBD1, and the lack of DNA leaves this call unchecked. The TCR originated in a human donor with ulcerative colitis or Crohn's disease, or a healthy co-twin of an affected twin (not recorded which). Sequencing was done on a sample of blood. This CDR3 reads CASSQYQGRGAYEQYF.